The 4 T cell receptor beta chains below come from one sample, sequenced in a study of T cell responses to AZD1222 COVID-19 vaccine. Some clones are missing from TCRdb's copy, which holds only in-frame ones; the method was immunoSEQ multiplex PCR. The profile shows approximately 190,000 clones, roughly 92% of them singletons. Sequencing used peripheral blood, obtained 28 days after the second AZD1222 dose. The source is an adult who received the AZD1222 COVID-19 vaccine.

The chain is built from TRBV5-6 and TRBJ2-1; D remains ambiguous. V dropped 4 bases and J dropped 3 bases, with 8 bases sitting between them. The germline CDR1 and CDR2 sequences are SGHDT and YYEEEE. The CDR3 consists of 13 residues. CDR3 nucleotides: TGTGCCAGCAGCGACACACTCTACAATGAGCAGTTCTTC. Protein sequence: CASSDTLYNEQFF.

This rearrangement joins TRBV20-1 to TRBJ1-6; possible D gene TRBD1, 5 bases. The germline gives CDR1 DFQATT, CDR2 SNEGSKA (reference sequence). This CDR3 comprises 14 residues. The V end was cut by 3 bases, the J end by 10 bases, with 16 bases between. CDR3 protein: CSASIRGVYSPLHF. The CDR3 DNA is TGCAGTGCTAGTATCCGGGGGGTGTACTCACCCCTCCACTTT.

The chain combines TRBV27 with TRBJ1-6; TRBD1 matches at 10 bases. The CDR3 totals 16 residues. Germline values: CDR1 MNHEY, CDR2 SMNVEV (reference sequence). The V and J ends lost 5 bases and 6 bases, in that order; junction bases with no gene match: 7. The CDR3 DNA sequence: TGTGCCAGCAGTGACGGGACAGGGGAAGGTAATTCACCCCTCCACTTT. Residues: CASSDGTGEGNSPLHF.

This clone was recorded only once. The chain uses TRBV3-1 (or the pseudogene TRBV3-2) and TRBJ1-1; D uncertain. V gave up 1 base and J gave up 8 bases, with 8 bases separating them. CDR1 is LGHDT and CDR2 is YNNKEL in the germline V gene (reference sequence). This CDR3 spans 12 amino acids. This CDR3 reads CASSQVPGEAFF. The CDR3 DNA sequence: TGTGCCAGCAGCCAAGTGCCCGGAGAAGCTTTCTTT.